These 14 T cell receptor beta chains came from one sample sequenced in a study of T-cell memory formation after mild COVID-19. MiXCR, run by TCRdb on the 5' RACE reads, gives a single entry per CDR3 protein. This sample has about 600,000 distinct CDR3 sequences, with about 20% found just once. Sequenced material: PBMCs or a T cell subset sorted from them (not recorded which). The receptors were sampled from an adult woman who had mild COVID-19 (a few samples of this study predate the infection). Cell type and time point are not known.

V gene TRBV5-4 combines with J gene TRBJ2-1; D perhaps matches TRBD2 (5 bases). The germline V and J ends were trimmed by 3 bases and 10 bases, with 20 bases remaining between them. This CDR3 region has 15 residues. Germline assignment: CDR1 SGHNT and CDR2 YYREEE (reference sequence). The CDR3 DNA reads TGTGCCAGCAGCTCGGCGGGCGCGGGTCTCCTCGAGCAGTTCTTC. This translates into CASSSAGAGLLEQFF. Complete variable domain (other parts from reference TRBV5-4 and TRBJ2-1): ETGVTQSPTHLIKTRGQQVTLRCSSQSGHNTVSWYQQALGQGPQFIFQYYREEENGRGNFPPRFSGLQFPNYSSELNVNALELDDSALYLCASSSAGAGLLEQFFGPGTRLTVL.

This clonotype was counted between two and nine times. The chain employs TRBV20-1 and TRBJ1-1, with 7 positions matching TRBD1. This CDR3 contains 14 residues. Germline CDR1 is DFQATT and CDR2 is SNEGSKA (reference sequence). The ends lost 6 bases at V and 1 base at J; junction bases unmatched: 8. CDR3 coding DNA: TGCAGTGCAAACAAACAGGGGTCGAACACTGAAGCTTTCTTT. Residues: CSANKQGSNTEAFF.

The chain recombines TRBV7-9 with TRBJ1-2, with D tentatively TRBD1 (5 bases). Trimming shortened V by 3 bases and J by 4 bases, and 12 bases separated the two germline ends. Germline lookup yields CDR1 SEHNR and CDR2 FQNEAQ (reference sequence). CDR3 length equals 14 residues. For the CDR3, the DNA is TGTGCCAGCAGCTTGGGGGAAACGGCCTATGGCTACACCTTC. It encodes CASSLGETAYGYTF.

This clonotype was observed a handful of times. The J gene is TRBJ2-7, the V gene TRBV7-3; 8 bases line up with TRBD2. There are 16 residues in the CDR3. With 2 bases clipped from V and 12 bases from J, the junction kept 18 bases outside the gene matches. Per the germline V gene, CDR1 is SGHTA and CDR2 is FQGTGA. The CDR3 coding sequence is TGTGCCAGCAGCTTAGAGTTGGCGGGGGGTCCCTCTAACGGGTACTTC. It yields the protein CASSLELAGGPSNGYF. The complete variable domain, with remaining parts taken from reference TRBV7-3 and TRBJ2-7, reads GAGVSQTPSNKVTEKGKYVELRCDPISGHTALYWYRQSLGQGPEFLIYFQGTGAADDSGLPNDRFFAVRPEGSVSTLKIQRTERGDSAVYLCASSLELAGGPSNGYFGPGTRLTVT.

In DNA, the CDR3 is TGCAGTGCTAGAGATTTACTAGCGGGTTTCCCCTCGGGGGGAAATGAGCAGTTCTTC. This sequence encodes CSARDLLAGFPSGGNEQFF. The rearrangement joins TRBV20-1 to TRBJ2-1; 9 nucleotides match TRBD2. The germline CDR1 and CDR2 sequences are DFQATT and SNEGSKA (reference sequence). Losses at the gene ends were 0 bases for V and 7 bases for J; bases not matched to a gene: 19. The CDR3 has 19 residues.

V and J are TRBV15 and TRBJ2-1, with TRBD2 matching over 11 bases. The germline V gene has CDR1 LNHNV and CDR2 YYDKDF (reference sequence). The J segment lost 7 bases and the V segment lost 4 bases, leaving 12 bases of the junction unmatched. The CDR3 is 17 residues long. As DNA, the CDR3 is TGTGCCACCAGCATTAGACAACCTAGCGGGAGGCAAAATGAGCAGTTCTTC. Its translation is CATSIRQPSGRQNEQFF.

The chain uses TRBV12-3 or TRBV12-4 and TRBJ2-7; TRBD1 might be the D (5 bases). CDR3 length: 15 residues. V was shortened by 1 base and J by 3 bases, with 13 bases between the two germline ends. This CDR3 reads CASSLGVGHLYEQYF. DNA for the CDR3: TGTGCCAGCAGTTTAGGGGTCGGACACCTCTACGAGCAGTACTTC.

The gene calls are TRBV4-1 and TRBJ2-1; TRBD2 aligns across 10 bases. The CDR3 consists of 16 residues. Germline trimming cut 0 bases from V and 5 bases from J; bases unmatched to any gene: 4. Looked up from germline, CDR1 is MGHRA and CDR2 is YSYEKL. CDR3: CASSQEGLAGDNEQFF. DNA for the CDR3: TGCGCCAGCAGCCAAGAAGGTCTAGCGGGGGACAATGAGCAGTTCTTC.

The rearrangement links TRBV9 to TRBJ2-6; TRBD1 matches at 8 bases. The CDR3 is made up of 19 amino acids. After removal of 4 bases from V and 1 base from J, the junction contained 13 bases not matched to a gene. Germline CDR1 SGDLS, CDR2 YYNGEE. This chain's CDR3 is CASSTTPGQVLSGANVLTF. The CDR3 nucleotides read TGTGCCAGCAGCACGACTCCGGGACAGGTCCTTTCTGGGGCCAACGTCCTGACTTTC.

This clonotype was detected ten times or more. V is TRBV5-4 and J is TRBJ2-1; 10 nucleotides align to TRBD2. CDR1 is SGHNT and CDR2 is YYREEE in the germline V gene (reference sequence). The V gene end was trimmed by 0 bases and the J gene end by 6 bases; junction bases not matched to a gene: 3. The CDR3 consists of 15 residues. The CDR3 reads CASSLGTSGPNEQFF. The DNA for the CDR3 is TGTGCCAGCAGCTTGGGGACTAGCGGCCCCAATGAGCAGTTCTTC.

This chain joins TRBV6-2 or TRBV6-3 and TRBJ2-7; D gene ambiguous. Trimming removed 6 bases from V and 7 bases from J, with 28 bases in between. CDR3 size: 17 residues. Per germline, CDR1 MNHEY and CDR2 SVGEGT. The CDR3 protein is CASRKHPTERSVPEQYF. The CDR3 DNA reads as TGTGCCAGCAGAAAACACCCGACTGAGCGTAGTGTTCCTGAGCAGTACTTC.

This clonotype was seen a handful of times. The chain links TRBV5-1 to TRBJ2-3; 13 bases line up with TRBD2. This CDR3 spans 19 amino acids. CDR1 and CDR2 from the germline V gene are SGHRS and YFSETQ. The V and J ends lost 2 bases and 0 bases, in that order; junction bases with no gene match: 9. The CDR3 loop is CASSFLTSGGPSSTDTQYF. In DNA, the CDR3 is TGCGCCAGCAGCTTCCTGACTAGCGGGGGGCCTTCTAGCACAGATACGCAGTATTTT.

This clonotype was detected only a few times. The chain combines TRBV5-1 with TRBJ2-2, with 7 positions matching TRBD1. CDR1 SGHRS and CDR2 YFSETQ come from the germline V gene. CDR3 length equals 14 residues. The V segment lost 10 bases and the J segment 4 bases; nucleotides outside the gene matches: 10. CDR3 bases: TGCGCCTCGAGGGGACAGTACTCCACCGGGGAGCTGTTTTTT. This sequence encodes CASRGQYSTGELFF.

V and J are TRBV5-1 and TRBJ2-3; 9 bases match TRBD2. V lost 4 bases to trimming and J lost 2 bases; unmatched junction nucleotides: 8. Looked up from germline, CDR1 is SGHRS and CDR2 is YFSETQ. CDR3 length: 16 residues. The CDR3 loop is CASSTRAGGTTDTQYF. In DNA form, the CDR3 reads TGCGCCAGCAGCACGAGAGCGGGAGGAACCACAGATACGCAGTATTTT.